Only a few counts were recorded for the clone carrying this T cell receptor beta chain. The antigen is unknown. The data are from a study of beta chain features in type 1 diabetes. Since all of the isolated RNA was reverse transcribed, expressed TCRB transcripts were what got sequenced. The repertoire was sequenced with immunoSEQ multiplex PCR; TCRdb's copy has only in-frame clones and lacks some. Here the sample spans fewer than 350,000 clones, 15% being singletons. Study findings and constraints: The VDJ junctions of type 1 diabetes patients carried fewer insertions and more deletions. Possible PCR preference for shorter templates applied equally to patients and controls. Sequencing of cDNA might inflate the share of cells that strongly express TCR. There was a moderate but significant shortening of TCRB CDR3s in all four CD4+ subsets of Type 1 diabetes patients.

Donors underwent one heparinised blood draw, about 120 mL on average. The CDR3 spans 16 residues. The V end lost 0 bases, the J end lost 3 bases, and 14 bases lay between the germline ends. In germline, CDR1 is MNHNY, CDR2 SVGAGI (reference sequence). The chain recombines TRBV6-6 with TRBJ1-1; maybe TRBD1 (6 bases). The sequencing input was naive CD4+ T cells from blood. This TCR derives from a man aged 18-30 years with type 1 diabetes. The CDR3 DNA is TGTGCCAGCAGTTACTCTGTCAGGGGACGGGACACTGAAGCTTTCTTT. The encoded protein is CASSYSVRGRDTEAFF.